The 31 T cell receptor beta chains below come from one sample, sequenced in a study of neoadjuvant nivolumab and ipilimumab in lung cancer. The repertoire was sequenced with immunoSEQ multiplex PCR; TCRdb's copy has only in-frame clones and lacks some. The sample shows 20,000 to 25,000 clones, about four fifths of them seen only once. The material sequenced was peripheral blood, taken before neoadjuvant nivolumab, alone or with ipilimumab. These receptors were collected from an adult with non-small cell lung cancer.

The chain employs TRBV28 and TRBJ2-5; 8 bases map to TRBD1. CDR1 is MDHEN, CDR2 SYDVKM, per germline. This CDR3 is built from 13 residues. The V and J ends lost 4 bases and 5 bases, in that order; junction bases with no gene match: 3. The chain's CDR3 is CASSSGGLETQYF. In DNA, the CDR3 is TGTGCCAGCAGTTCAGGGGGCTTGGAGACCCAGTACTTC.

The chain has TRBV6-6 and TRBJ2-1; 9 positions agree with TRBD1. Germline lookup yields CDR1 MNHNY and CDR2 SVGAGI (reference sequence). The trim removed 7 bases at V and 8 bases at J, leaving 9 bases unmatched. The length of the CDR3 is 14 residues. Here the CDR3 DNA reads TGTGCCAGCAATACCGGGACAGGGCGCCATGAGCAGTTCTTC. This translates into CASNTGTGRHEQFF.

The chain employs TRBV28 and TRBJ2-7; D assignment may be TRBD1 or TRBD2 (5 bases each). V shed 5 bases and J shed 10 bases, with 15 bases lying between them. CDR1 and CDR2 from the germline V gene are MDHEN and SYDVKM. The length of the CDR3 is 12 residues. CDR3 in DNA: TGTGCCAGCAGTCCCCCCCGGGGCGGACAGTACTTC. This gives the protein CASSPPRGGQYF.

The J gene is TRBJ1-1, the V gene TRBV6-5; a weak D match, TRBD1 (5 bases). Germline V gene lookup returns CDR1 MNHEY and CDR2 SVGAGI. CDR3 length: 15 amino acids. Trimming cost V 1 base and J 1 base, with 10 bases left between them. Here the CDR3 DNA reads TGTGCCAGCAGTTACTGGGGACGGAGGAACACTGAAGCTTTCTTT. This gives the protein CASSYWGRRNTEAFF.

J is TRBJ2-5 and V is TRBV7-2; D unclear. This CDR3 comprises 12 residues. V lost 5 bases and J lost 5, with 9 bases in between. The germline gives CDR1 SGHTA, CDR2 FQGNSA. CDR3 sequence (DNA): TGTGCCAGCAGCCCCGCCTTGGAGACCCAGTACTTC. It encodes CASSPALETQYF.

The count of this clone is one. The genes are TRBV27 and TRBJ2-1, with D maybe TRBD2 (5 bases). Germline V gene data show CDR1 as MNHEY and CDR2 as SMNVEV (reference sequence). This CDR3 region has 13 residues. Trimming took 4 bases from V and 7 from J, leaving 11 bases between them. The CDR3 coding sequence is TGTGCCAGCAGTTCCTCGGGGTTAAATGAGCAGTTCTTC. It specifies CASSSSGLNEQFF.

J is TRBJ1-2 and V is TRBV7-2; 9 bases fit TRBD1. The germline CDR1 and CDR2 sequences are SGHTA and FQGNSA. With V trimmed by 9 bases and J by 1 base, 6 bases remained unmatched. The CDR3 runs 14 residues. The DNA of the CDR3 is TGTGCCAGGAGTGGGACAGGGCTTAACTATGGCTACACCTTC. Translated: CARSGTGLNYGYTF.

The V gene is TRBV18, the J gene TRBJ2-3; weak D call: TRBD1 (6 bases). Germline V lookup: CDR1 KGHSH, CDR2 LQKENI. The length of the CDR3 is 15 residues. Trimming removed 2 bases at V and 6 bases at J, with 15 bases between. CDR3: CASSPKGHKKDTQYF. CDR3 in DNA: TGTGCCAGCTCACCAAAGGGACACAAGAAGGATACGCAGTATTTT.

The genes are TRBV9 and TRBJ2-5; no clear D gene. The CDR3 spans 14 residues. The V gene's germline CDR1 is SGDLS and CDR2 YYNGEE. Deletions cut 0 bases from V and 8 bases from J, with 14 bases between. CDR3 in DNA: TGTGCCAGCAGCGTAGAGGTCCTTGGGGATACCCAGTACTTC. Translation gives CASSVEVLGDTQYF.

V gene TRBV4-1 combines with J gene TRBJ2-5; D may be TRBD1 (5 bases). CDR3 length: 13 residues. With 3 bases removed from V and 2 bases from J, the gap between germline ends came to 7 bases. Germline-derived CDR1 and CDR2 are MGHRA and YSYEKL. This CDR3 reads CASSQQGQETQYF. CDR3 coding DNA: TGCGCCAGCAGCCAGCAGGGTCAAGAGACCCAGTACTTC.

The J gene is TRBJ2-3, the V gene TRBV5-1, with TRBD2 matching over 11 bases. V shed 1 base, J shed 2 bases, and the junction held 6 bases outside the gene matches. This CDR3 region has 17 residues. Germline V gene lookup returns CDR1 SGHRS and CDR2 YFSETQ. The CDR3 is CASSLFTSGGLTDTQYF. The CDR3 coding sequence is TGCGCCAGCAGCTTGTTTACTAGCGGGGGACTCACAGATACGCAGTATTTT. Together with reference TRBV5-1 and TRBJ2-3, the CDR3 gives the full variable domain: KAGVTQTPRYLIKTRGQQVTLSCSPISGHRSVSWYQQTPGQGLQFLFEYFSETQRNKGNFPGRFSGRQFSNSRSEMNVSTLELGDSALYLCASSLFTSGGLTDTQYFGPGTRLTVL.

This clone was observed once. This chain uses TRBV11-2 with TRBJ1-6; 7 nucleotides line up with TRBD1. Germline V gene data show CDR1 as SGHAT and CDR2 as FQNNGV. The V and J ends lost 2 bases and 7 bases, in that order; junction bases with no gene match: 5. The CDR3 covers 15 residues. As DNA, the CDR3 is TGTGCCAGCAGCTTATATGGCAGGGGGAATTCACCCCTCCACTTT. Protein sequence: CASSLYGRGNSPLHF.

In this sample, this clone turned up a few times. The chain links TRBV2 to TRBJ2-7, with D unresolved. The germline V and J ends were trimmed by 4 bases and 0 bases, with 7 bases remaining between them. The CDR3 runs to 13 residues. Germline V gene lookup returns CDR1 SNHLY and CDR2 FYNNEI. The CDR3, as DNA: TGTGCCAGCAGTGTTGGCTTCTCCTACGAGCAGTACTTC. It is translated as CASSVGFSYEQYF.

This clone was seen just once. The rearrangement joins TRBV7-2 to TRBJ1-1, with a weak D call TRBD1 (6 bases). The CDR3 has 13 residues. V dropped 1 base and J dropped 11 bases, with 14 bases sitting between them. CDR1 is SGHTA and CDR2 is FQGNSA in the germline V gene. Here the CDR3 DNA reads TGTGCCAGCAGCTTAGGAGACCAGGGGCGCGCTTTCTTT. It yields the protein CASSLGDQGRAFF.

The chain employs TRBV5-4 and TRBJ1-1, with no clear D. Germline CDR1 and CDR2: SGHNT and YYREEE (reference sequence). The V gene lost 1 base and the J gene lost 3 bases, with 16 bases spanning the gap. CDR3 length equals 16 residues. The CDR3 sequence: CASSLSATPADTEAFF. CDR3 sequence (DNA): TGTGCCAGCAGCTTGTCAGCTACCCCCGCGGACACTGAAGCTTTCTTT.

This chain connects TRBV29-1 to TRBJ2-7; a weak D match, TRBD2 (6 bases). This CDR3 is 13 amino acids long. The V end was cut by 3 bases, the J end by 7 bases, with 16 bases between. Germline CDR1 SQVTM, CDR2 ANQGSEA. CDR3 in amino acids: CSVDGTGSGEQYF. The CDR3 DNA is TGCAGCGTTGACGGGACCGGAAGCGGGGAGCAGTACTTC.

V and J are TRBV28 and TRBJ1-1, with a tentative D call TRBD1 (5 bases). Trimming removed 3 bases at V and 11 bases at J, with 13 bases between. The CDR3 covers 12 residues. In germline, CDR1 is MDHEN, CDR2 SYDVKM. Here the CDR3 DNA reads TGTGCCAGCAGTTTTTTAGGGGAATACGCTTTCTTT. Protein product: CASSFLGEYAFF.

The genes are TRBV28 and TRBJ1-1; D remains ambiguous. In germline, CDR1 is MDHEN, CDR2 SYDVKM. The CDR3 has 16 amino acids. V lost 2 bases and J lost 2, with 15 bases in between. The CDR3 sequence: CASSLAGRIINTEAFF. Written as DNA, the CDR3 is TGTGCCAGCAGTTTAGCGGGCAGAATTATCAACACTGAAGCTTTCTTT.

The chain recombines TRBV15 with TRBJ2-3; 8 bases are a match to TRBD1. Trimming at V came to 0 bases and at J to 2 bases, leaving 1 base not matched to a gene. This CDR3 comprises 15 residues. Germline assignment: CDR1 LNHNV and CDR2 YYDKDF (reference sequence). The CDR3 DNA sequence: TGTGCCACCAGCAGAGATCAGGGGGCCACAGATACGCAGTATTTT. Amino acids: CATSRDQGATDTQYF. The full variable domain, its missing parts supplied by reference TRBV15 and TRBJ2-3, is DAMVIQNPRYQVTQFGKPVTLSCSQTLNHNVMYWYQQKSSQAPKLLFHYYDKDFNNEADTPDNFQSRRPNTSFCFLDIRSPGLGDTAMYLCATSRDQGATDTQYFGPGTRLTVL.

The rearrangement uses TRBV5-1 and TRBJ2-7, with TRBD1 identical over 11 bases. The germline gives CDR1 SGHRS, CDR2 YFSETQ. The CDR3 consists of 16 residues. Trimming took 4 bases from V and 3 from J; bases not matched to a gene: 9. The CDR3 protein is CASSVIPGQGVYEQYF. The DNA of the CDR3 is TGCGCCAGCAGCGTAATTCCGGGACAGGGGGTCTACGAGCAGTACTTC. Variable domain in full (rest from reference TRBV5-1 and TRBJ2-7): KAGVTQTPRYLIKTRGQQVTLSCSPISGHRSVSWYQQTPGQGLQFLFEYFSETQRNKGNFPGRFSGRQFSNSRSEMNVSTLELGDSALYLCASSVIPGQGVYEQYFGPGTRLTVT.

The chain has TRBV5-6 and TRBJ1-5; D is perhaps TRBD1 (5 bases). The V gene's germline CDR1 is SGHDT and CDR2 YYEEEE. The CDR3 sequence is 15 residues long. V was cut by 1 base and J by 0 bases, with 8 bases left in between. CDR3 coding DNA: TGTGCCAGCAGCTTGCAGGGCCATAGCAATCAGCCCCAGCATTTT. This codes for CASSLQGHSNQPQHF.

This rearrangement joins TRBV14 to TRBJ1-2; D not resolved. Germline-derived CDR1 and CDR2 are SGHDN and FVKESK. This CDR3 contains 14 residues. V shed 0 bases and J shed 6 bases, with 11 bases lying between them. CDR3 amino acids: CASSQDLRQNGYTF. CDR3 bases: TGTGCCAGCAGCCAAGATCTACGGCAGAATGGCTACACCTTC.

J is TRBJ1-2 and V is TRBV20-1; D call uncertain. Trimming shortened V by 6 bases and J by 3 bases, and 8 bases separated the two germline ends. Germline CDR1 reads DFQATT; CDR2 reads SNEGSKA (reference sequence). The CDR3 is 11 residues long. As DNA, the CDR3 is TGCAGTGCACTTCTAGACTATGGCTACACCTTC. Protein sequence: CSALLDYGYTF.

This clone was seen a single time. The V call is TRBV7-2, the J call TRBJ2-5; D is undetermined. Germline CDR1 and CDR2: SGHTA and FQGNSA. Trimming cost V 1 base and J 9 bases, with 12 bases left between them. The CDR3 is 13 amino acids. The CDR3 region has the DNA TGTGCCAGCAGCTTAGAGCCCGGTCTAGCCCAGTACTTC. Encoded protein: CASSLEPGLAQYF. Full variable domain (rest looked up from reference TRBV7-2 and TRBJ2-5): GAGVSQSPSNKVTEKGKDVELRCDPISGHTALYWYRQSLGQGLEFLIYFQGNSAPDKSGLPSDRFSAERTGGSVSTLTIQRTQQEDSAVYLCASSLEPGLAQYFGPGTRLLVL.

The chain joins TRBV18 to TRBJ1-4, with TRBD1 as a possible D gene (5 bases). V shed 3 bases and J shed 6 bases, with 17 bases lying between them. Germline CDR1 is KGHSH and CDR2 is LQKENI. The CDR3 is 16 residues long. The CDR3 DNA sequence: TGTGCCAGCTCACCGGAGAGGGGCTCGGATGATGAAAAACTGTTTTTT. This gives the protein CASSPERGSDDEKLFF.

The V call is TRBV7-2, the J call TRBJ1-5, with 9 nucleotides matching TRBD1. The CDR3 totals 15 residues. The germline V gene encodes CDR1 SGHTA and CDR2 FQGNSA. With V trimmed by 5 bases and J by 2 bases, 4 bases remained unmatched. CDR3 DNA: TGTGCCAGCAGCCCCCGACAGGGGGGCAATCAGCCCCAGCATTTT. Residues: CASSPRQGGNQPQHF.

This clone was seen a few times. The J gene is TRBJ1-2, the V gene TRBV19, with TRBD1 as a possible D gene (5 bases). Germline V gene data show CDR1 as LNHDA and CDR2 as SQIVND (reference sequence). The CDR3 runs 15 residues. V gave up 5 bases and J gave up 2 bases, with 15 bases separating them. The CDR3 DNA reads as TGTGCCAGTAGTGTGCGTTCGGGGGGGAACTATGGCTACACCTTC. Translated, it gives CASSVRSGGNYGYTF.

The chain couples TRBV7-9 to TRBJ2-1; D might be TRBD2 (5 bases). The CDR3 runs to 15 residues. The V end lost 5 bases, the J end lost 7 bases, and 18 bases lay between the germline ends. CDR1 is SEHNR and CDR2 is FQNEAQ in the germline V gene (reference sequence). CDR3 nucleotides: TGTGCCAGCAGCCTCCTGGCGGAGGCGTTGAATGAGCAGTTCTTC. Its protein product is CASSLLAEALNEQFF.

This clone was recorded a few times. The chain uses TRBV4-1 and TRBJ1-5; D is uncertain. With 1 base removed from V and 1 base from J, the gap between germline ends came to 2 bases. CDR1 is MGHRA, CDR2 YSYEKL, per germline. The CDR3 covers 13 residues. CDR3 residues: CASSQGSNQPQHF. Written as DNA, the CDR3 is TGCGCCAGCAGCCAAGGAAGCAATCAGCCCCAGCATTTT.

This clone showed up just once. This sequence joins TRBV7-8 and TRBJ2-5; either TRBD1 or TRBD2 may supply D (5 bases each). Germline V gene sequence: CDR1 SGHVS, CDR2 FQNEAQ. The length of the CDR3 is 16 residues. V dropped 1 base and J dropped 4 bases, with 16 bases sitting between them. Here the CDR3 reads CASSLVVTRGRETQYF. CDR3 in DNA: TGTGCCAGCAGCTTAGTAGTAACGAGGGGTCGAGAGACCCAGTACTTC.

This clone has more than one count but fewer than ten. The chain links TRBV6-5 to TRBJ1-2, with D possibly matching TRBD1 (6 bases). The CDR3 has 12 residues. Looked up from germline, CDR1 is MNHEY and CDR2 is SVGAGI. The germline V and J ends were trimmed by 5 bases and 8 bases, with 12 bases remaining between them. The CDR3 nucleotides are TGTGCCAGCAGTGGAAGGGGGGGAGGCTACACCTTC. It translates to CASSGRGGGYTF.